The sequence of this T cell receptor beta chain was determined in a study of neoadjuvant anti-PD-1 for oral cavity cancer (dated by TCRdb to about 2021). Looking at the study overall: Before curative-intent surgical resection, most patients were given three to four biweekly doses of nivolumab at 3 mg/kg. A fourth nivolumab dose was given around day 43 to patients without progression, and definitive surgical resection was performed in those patients on days 50-56. Patients with complete response, partial response or stable disease by RECIST 1.1 were defined as responders, whereas patients with progression were defined as non-responders. The parent correlative cohort had about eleven patients and a response rate of approximately 30%.

This specimen's time point label, interpreted: after neoadjuvant nivolumab, at surgical resection. Patients were newly diagnosed with stage II-IVA oral cavity squamous cell carcinoma and had received no prior systemic or radiation treatment. Everyone in the cohort had locally advanced, HPV-negative oral cavity squamous cell carcinoma. Samples came from a longitudinal correlative study of a single-arm phase II trial of neoadjuvant nivolumab in oral cavity squamous cell carcinoma. Subject-matched pre- and post-treatment PBMCs and tumors from three responders and three non-responders were subjected to genomic DNA-based TCRbeta sequencing. For tumor tissue, genomic DNA extraction relied on the Maxwell RSC DNA from Tissue kit. For survey sequencing, tumor libraries mostly used about 5 ug of input genomic DNA, with two replicates for each sample. TCRbeta libraries were prepared with the immunoSEQ hsTCRbeta kit according to the manufacturer's instructions. The finished libraries were brought together in one pool at around 3.1 nM, which was then read using an Illumina NovaSeq 6000 S4 flow cell. Per the original workflow: The immunoSEQ Analyzer handled quality control and preprocessing of the raw data. The analysis was restricted to productive rearrangements, with each unique CDR3 amino acid sequence defining a clonotype. Repertoire clonality was estimated as the Gini-Simpson index, which was calculated using the R package tcR. Gini indices were compared with Student's t test, and associations with tumor size change were assessed by Pearson correlation. Entries here come from immuneACCESS through TCRdb and include only in-frame sequences with V and J called. Some clones fail to appear in such tables; in the studies checked, an unresolved V gene covers under half of the shortfall, and the cause of the remainder is unknown. V and J calls and clone size come straight from that table; D and trimming were deduced from the DNA. Across this sample there are approximately 37,000 clones, with around two fifths seen only once. The ten largest account for approximately 15% of the sample.

The germline V gene yields MGHRA for CDR1 and YSYEKL for CDR2. From the cysteine up to the phenylalanine, the CDR3 has a length of 16 residues. Of all the DNA, just the CDR3 is kept, 48 bases in frame from base 1. The trim is 0 bases for V and 2 bases for J, with a gap of 12 bases between the germline ends. Concerning this clone itself: It lacks a known antigen. No much larger clone is present one base from it, and per-base qualities are unavailable.

Overall study outcomes, separate from this receptor: Only three patients per response group were included in the TCR analyses, and the authors called for validation in larger cohorts. Greater tumor shrinkage correlated with larger post-treatment sizes of preexisting intratumoral clones, which suggests that expansion of preexisting clones contributed to response. Higher pretreatment blood Treg/Th17 ratios correlated with both higher pretreatment blood TCRbeta clonality and lower post-treatment tumor TCRbeta clonality.

The chain joins TRBV4-1 to TRBJ2-3, with no reliable assignment of the D segment. Specimen: tumor tissue, collected after nivolumab (anti-PD-1) treatment. The source of this sequence is a person between 40 and 79 years old with oral cavity squamous cell carcinoma. CDR3 protein: CASSQDARVITDTQYF. The DNA sequence is as follows: TGCGCCAGCAGCCAAGATGCCCGGGTAATCACAGATACGCAGTATTTT.